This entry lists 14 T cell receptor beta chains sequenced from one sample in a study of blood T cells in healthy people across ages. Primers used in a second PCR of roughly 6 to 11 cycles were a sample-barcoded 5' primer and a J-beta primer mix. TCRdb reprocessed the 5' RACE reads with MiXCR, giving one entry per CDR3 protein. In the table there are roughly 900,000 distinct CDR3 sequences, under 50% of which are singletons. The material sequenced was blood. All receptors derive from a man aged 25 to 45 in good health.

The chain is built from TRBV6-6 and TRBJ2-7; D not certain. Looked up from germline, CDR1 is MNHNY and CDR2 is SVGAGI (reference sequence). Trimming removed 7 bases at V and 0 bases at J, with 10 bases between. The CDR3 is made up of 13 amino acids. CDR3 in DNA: TGTGCCAGCATGACGGGCAGCTCCTACGAGCAGTACTTC. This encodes CASMTGSSYEQYF.

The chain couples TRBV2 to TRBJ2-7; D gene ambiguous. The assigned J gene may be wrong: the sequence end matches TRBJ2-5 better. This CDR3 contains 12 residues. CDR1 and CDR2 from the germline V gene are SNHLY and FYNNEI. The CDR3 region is CASSGFGETQYF. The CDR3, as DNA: TGTGCCAGCAGTGGCTTTGGGGAGACCCAGTACTTC.

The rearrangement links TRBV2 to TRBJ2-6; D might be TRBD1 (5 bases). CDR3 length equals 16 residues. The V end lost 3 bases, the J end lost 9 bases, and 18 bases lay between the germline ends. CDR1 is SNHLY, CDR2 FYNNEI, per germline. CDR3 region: CASSELGRAVDNVLTF. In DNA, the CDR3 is TGTGCCAGCAGTGAGCTGGGCAGGGCGGTCGACAACGTCCTGACTTTC.

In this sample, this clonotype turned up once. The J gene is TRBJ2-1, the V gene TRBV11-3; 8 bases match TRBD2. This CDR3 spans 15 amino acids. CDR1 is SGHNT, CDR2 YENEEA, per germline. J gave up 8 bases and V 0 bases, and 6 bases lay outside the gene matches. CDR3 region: CASSLEGLGVYEQFF. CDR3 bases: TGTGCCAGCAGCTTAGAGGGACTAGGCGTCTATGAGCAGTTCTTC.

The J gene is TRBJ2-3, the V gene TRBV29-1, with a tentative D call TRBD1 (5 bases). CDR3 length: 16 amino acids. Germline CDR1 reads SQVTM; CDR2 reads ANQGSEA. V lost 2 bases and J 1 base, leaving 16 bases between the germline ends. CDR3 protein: CSVEPGGRAGTDTQYF. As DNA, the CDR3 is TGCAGCGTTGAACCAGGTGGCAGGGCGGGCACAGATACGCAGTATTTT.

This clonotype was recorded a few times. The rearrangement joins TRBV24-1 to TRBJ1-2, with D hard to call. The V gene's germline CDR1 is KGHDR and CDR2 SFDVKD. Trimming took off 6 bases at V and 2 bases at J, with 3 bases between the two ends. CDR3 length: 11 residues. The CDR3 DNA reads TGTGCCACCAGTCACAACTATGGCTACACCTTC. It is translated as CATSHNYGYTF.

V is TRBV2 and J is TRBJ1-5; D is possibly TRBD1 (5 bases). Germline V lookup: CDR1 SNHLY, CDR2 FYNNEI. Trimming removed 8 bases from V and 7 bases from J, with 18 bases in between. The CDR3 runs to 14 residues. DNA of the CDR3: TGTGCCAGCGATGTGGGGGGAGCGGAGCAGCCCCAGCATTTT. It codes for CASDVGGAEQPQHF.

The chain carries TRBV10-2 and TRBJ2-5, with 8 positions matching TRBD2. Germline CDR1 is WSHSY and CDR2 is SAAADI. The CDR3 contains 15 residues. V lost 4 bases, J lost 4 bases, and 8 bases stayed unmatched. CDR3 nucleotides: TGCGCCAGCAGTGGAAGCGGGAGTACCTCAGAGACCCAGTACTTC. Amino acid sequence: CASSGSGSTSETQYF.

The CDR3 DNA sequence: TGTGCCAGCACCATAGCGGGGGGGTTCATCAAGCAGTTCTTC. Its protein is CASTIAGGFIKQFF. This chain joins TRBV6-2 or TRBV6-3 and TRBJ2-1, with 11 bases aligning to TRBD2. The length of the CDR3 is 14 residues. The V gene end was trimmed by 7 bases and the J gene end by 11 bases; junction bases not matched to a gene: 10. Germline lookup yields CDR1 MNHEY and CDR2 SVGEGT.

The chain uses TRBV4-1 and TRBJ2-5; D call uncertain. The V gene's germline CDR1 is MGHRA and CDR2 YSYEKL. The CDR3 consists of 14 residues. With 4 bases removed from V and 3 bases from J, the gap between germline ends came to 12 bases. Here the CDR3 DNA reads TGCGCCAGCAGCCCAGCCATCGGTGAAGAGACCCAGTACTTC. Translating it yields CASSPAIGEETQYF.

CDR3 in DNA: TGTGCCAGCAGACCCCGGGACAGGGATGAAAAACTGTTTTTT. It encodes CASRPRDRDEKLFF. The V gene is TRBV6-5, the J gene TRBJ1-4; 9 positions agree with TRBD1. The CDR3 is 14 residues long. Germline V gene data show CDR1 as MNHEY and CDR2 as SVGAGI. The V segment lost 6 bases and the J segment 6 bases; nucleotides outside the gene matches: 5.

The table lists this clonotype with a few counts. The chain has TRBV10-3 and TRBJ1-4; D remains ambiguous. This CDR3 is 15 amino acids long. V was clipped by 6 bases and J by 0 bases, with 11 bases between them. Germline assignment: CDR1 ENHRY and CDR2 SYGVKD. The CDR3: CAIRAEATTNEKLFF. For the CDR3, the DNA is TGTGCCATCAGAGCAGAGGCCACAACTAATGAAAAACTGTTTTTT.

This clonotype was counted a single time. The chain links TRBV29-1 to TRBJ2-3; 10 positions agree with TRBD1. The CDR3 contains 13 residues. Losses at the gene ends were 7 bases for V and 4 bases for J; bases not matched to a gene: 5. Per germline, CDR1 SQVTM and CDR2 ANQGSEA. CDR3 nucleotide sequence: TGCAGCGGGGGGACAGGGGTCCCAGATACGCAGTATTTT. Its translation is CSGGTGVPDTQYF.

CDR3 nucleotide sequence: TGTGCCAGCAGCCCCAGTAGGGCTGAGGAGACCCAGTACTTC. This translates into CASSPSRAEETQYF. The V gene is TRBV11-1, the J gene TRBJ2-5; no clear D. This CDR3 has 14 residues. Trimming stripped 5 bases from V and 5 bases from J, with 15 bases between. Germline CDR1 reads SGHAT; CDR2 reads FQDESV (reference sequence).